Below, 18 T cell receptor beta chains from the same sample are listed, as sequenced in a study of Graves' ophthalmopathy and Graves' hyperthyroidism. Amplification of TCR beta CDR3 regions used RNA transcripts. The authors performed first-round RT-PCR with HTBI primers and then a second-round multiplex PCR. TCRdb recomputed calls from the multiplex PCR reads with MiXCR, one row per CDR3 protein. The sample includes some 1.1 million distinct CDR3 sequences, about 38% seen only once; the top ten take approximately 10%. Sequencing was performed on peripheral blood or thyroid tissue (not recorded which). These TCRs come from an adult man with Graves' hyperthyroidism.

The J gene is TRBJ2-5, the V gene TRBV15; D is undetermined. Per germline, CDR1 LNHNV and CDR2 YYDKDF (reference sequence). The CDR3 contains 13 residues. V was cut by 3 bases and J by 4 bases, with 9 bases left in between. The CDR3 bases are TGTGCCACCAGCAGCTTGGATAGAGAGACCCAGTACTTC. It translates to CATSSLDRETQYF. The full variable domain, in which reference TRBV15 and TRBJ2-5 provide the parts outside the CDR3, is DAMVIQNPRYQVTQFGKPVTLSCSQTLNHNVMYWYQQKSSQAPKLLFHYYDKDFNNEADTPDNFQSRRPNTSFCFLDIRSPGLGDTAMYLCATSSLDRETQYFGPGTRLLVL.

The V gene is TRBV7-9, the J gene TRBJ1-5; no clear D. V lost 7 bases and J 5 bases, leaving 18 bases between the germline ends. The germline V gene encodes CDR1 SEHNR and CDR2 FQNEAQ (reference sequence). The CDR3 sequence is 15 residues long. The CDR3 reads CASTSSLNDDQPQHF. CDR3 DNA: TGTGCCAGCACCAGCAGCTTGAACGATGATCAGCCCCAGCATTTT.

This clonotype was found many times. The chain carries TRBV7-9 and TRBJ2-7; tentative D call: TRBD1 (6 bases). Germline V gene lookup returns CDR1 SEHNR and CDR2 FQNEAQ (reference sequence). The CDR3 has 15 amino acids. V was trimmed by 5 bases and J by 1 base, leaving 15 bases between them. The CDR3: CASSKGDIMSYEQYF. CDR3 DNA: TGTGCCAGCAGCAAAGGGGACATCATGTCCTACGAGCAGTACTTC.

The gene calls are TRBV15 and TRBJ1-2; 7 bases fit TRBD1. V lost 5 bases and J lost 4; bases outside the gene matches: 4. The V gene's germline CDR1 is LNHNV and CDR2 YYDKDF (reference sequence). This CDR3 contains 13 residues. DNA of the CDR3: TGTGCCACCAGCTCGGACAGGCCCTATGGCTACACCTTC. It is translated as CATSSDRPYGYTF. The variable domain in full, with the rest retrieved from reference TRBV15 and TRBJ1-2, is DAMVIQNPRYQVTQFGKPVTLSCSQTLNHNVMYWYQQKSSQAPKLLFHYYDKDFNNEADTPDNFQSRRPNTSFCFLDIRSPGLGDTAMYLCATSSDRPYGYTFGSGTRLTVV.

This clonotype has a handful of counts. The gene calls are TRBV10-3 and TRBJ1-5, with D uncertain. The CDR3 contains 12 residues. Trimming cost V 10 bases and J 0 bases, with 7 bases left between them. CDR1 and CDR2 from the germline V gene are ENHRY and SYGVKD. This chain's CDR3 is CATSISNQPQHF. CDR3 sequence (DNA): TGTGCCACCTCTATTAGCAATCAGCCCCAGCATTTT.

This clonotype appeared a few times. The CDR3 nucleotides are TGCAGTGCTTCGGGACTAGCGGGAAAGGGCCACGAGCAGTACTTC. This codes for CSASGLAGKGHEQYF. The genes are TRBV20-1 and TRBJ2-7; TRBD2 aligns across 13 bases. This CDR3 has 15 residues. The germline gives CDR1 DFQATT, CDR2 SNEGSKA (reference sequence). V gave up 5 bases and J gave up 5 bases; unmatched junction bases: 9.

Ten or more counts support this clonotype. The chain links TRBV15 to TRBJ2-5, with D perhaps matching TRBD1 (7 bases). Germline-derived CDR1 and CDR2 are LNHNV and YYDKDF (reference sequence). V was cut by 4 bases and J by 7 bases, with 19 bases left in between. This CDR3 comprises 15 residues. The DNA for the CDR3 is TGTGCCACCAGCACCGGCGGGACAGAGTGGGGGACCCAGTACTTC. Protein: CATSTGGTEWGTQYF.

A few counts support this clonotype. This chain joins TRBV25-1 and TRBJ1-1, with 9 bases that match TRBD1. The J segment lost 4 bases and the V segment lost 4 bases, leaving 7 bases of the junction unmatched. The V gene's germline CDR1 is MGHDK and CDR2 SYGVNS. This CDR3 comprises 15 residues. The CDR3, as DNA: TGTGCCAGCAGTGTCTGGACAGGGGTCCTCACTGAAGCTTTCTTT. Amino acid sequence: CASSVWTGVLTEAFF.

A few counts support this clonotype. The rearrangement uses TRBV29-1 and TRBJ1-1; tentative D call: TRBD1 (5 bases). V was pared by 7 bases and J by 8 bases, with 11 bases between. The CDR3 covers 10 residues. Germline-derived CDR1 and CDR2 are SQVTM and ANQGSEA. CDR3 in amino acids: CSGGAAEAFF. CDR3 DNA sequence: TGCAGCGGAGGGGCGGCCGAAGCTTTCTTT.

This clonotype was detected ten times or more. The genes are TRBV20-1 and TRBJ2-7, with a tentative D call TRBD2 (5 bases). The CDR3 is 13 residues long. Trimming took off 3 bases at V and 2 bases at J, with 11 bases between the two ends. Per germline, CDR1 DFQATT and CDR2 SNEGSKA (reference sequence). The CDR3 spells CSASPGLTYEQYF. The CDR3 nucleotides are TGCAGTGCTAGTCCCGGACTCACCTACGAGCAGTACTTC.

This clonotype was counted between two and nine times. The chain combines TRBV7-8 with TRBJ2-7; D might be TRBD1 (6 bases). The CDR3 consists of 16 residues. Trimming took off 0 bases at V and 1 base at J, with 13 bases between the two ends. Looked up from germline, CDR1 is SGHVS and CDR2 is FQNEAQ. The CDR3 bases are TGTGCCAGCAGCTTAGCGCGCTCAGGGGAATCCTACGAGCAGTACTTC. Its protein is CASSLARSGESYEQYF.

CDR3 loop: CAISETVDSPLHF. Here the CDR3 DNA reads TGTGCCATCAGTGAAACGGTAGATTCACCCCTCCACTTT. The rearrangement joins TRBV10-3 to TRBJ1-6; D uncertain. Trimming removed 3 bases from V and 8 bases from J, with 8 bases in between. The CDR3 has 13 residues. The germline V gene has CDR1 ENHRY and CDR2 SYGVKD.

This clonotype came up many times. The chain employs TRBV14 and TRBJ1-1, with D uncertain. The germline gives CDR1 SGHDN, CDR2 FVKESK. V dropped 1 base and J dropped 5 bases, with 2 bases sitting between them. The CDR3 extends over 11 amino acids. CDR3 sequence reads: CASSQVTEAFF. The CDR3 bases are TGTGCCAGCAGCCAAGTGACTGAAGCTTTCTTT.

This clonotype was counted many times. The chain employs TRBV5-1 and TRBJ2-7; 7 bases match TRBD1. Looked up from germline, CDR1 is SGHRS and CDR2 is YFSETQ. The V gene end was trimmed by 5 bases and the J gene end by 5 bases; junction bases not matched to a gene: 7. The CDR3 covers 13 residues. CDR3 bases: TGCGCCAGCAGGGTTGACAGGGTCGACGAGCAGTACTTC. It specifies CASRVDRVDEQYF.

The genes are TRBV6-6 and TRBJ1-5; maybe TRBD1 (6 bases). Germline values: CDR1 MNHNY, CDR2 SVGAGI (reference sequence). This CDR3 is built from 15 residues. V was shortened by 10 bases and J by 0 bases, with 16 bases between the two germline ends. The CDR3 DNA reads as TGTGCCACCAACCGGGGGCCTAATAGCAATCAGCCCCAGCATTTT. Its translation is CATNRGPNSNQPQHF.

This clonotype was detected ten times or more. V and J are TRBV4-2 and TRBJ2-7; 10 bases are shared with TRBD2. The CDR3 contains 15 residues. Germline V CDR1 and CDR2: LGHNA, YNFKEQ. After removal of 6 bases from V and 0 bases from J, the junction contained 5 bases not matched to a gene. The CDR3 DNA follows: TGTGCCAGCAGTGCGACTAGCGGGCACTCCTACGAGCAGTACTTC. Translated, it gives CASSATSGHSYEQYF.

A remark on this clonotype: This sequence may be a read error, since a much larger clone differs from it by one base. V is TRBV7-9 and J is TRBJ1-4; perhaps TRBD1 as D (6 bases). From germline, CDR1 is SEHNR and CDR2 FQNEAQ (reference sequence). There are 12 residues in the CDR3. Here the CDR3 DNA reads TGTGCCAGCAGCTTGGGGGCTGAAAAACCGTTTTTT. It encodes CASSLGAEKPFF.

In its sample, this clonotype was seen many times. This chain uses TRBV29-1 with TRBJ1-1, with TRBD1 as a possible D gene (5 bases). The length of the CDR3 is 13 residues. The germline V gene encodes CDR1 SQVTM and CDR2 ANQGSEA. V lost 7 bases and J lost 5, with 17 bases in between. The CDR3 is CSGQEGLDTEAFF. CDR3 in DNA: TGCAGCGGGCAGGAGGGGTTGGATACTGAAGCTTTCTTT.